One and the same sample provided the 4 T cell receptor beta chains below, sequenced in a study of cytomegalovirus exposure and HLA in healthy donors. This PCR relied on a set of 60 Vbeta primers and 13 Jbeta primers. This table comes from immunoSEQ multiplex PCR, and its TCRdb copy is limited to in-frame clones, with some not included. The sample has about 220,000 clones; 80% to 85% are singletons. Sequenced: PBMCs. Receptors originate from a boy aged 2-15 years in good health and CMV-seronegative.

This clone appeared once. V usage is TRBV25-1 and J usage is TRBJ1-5; D gene uncertain. This CDR3 comprises 13 residues. V gave up 4 bases and J gave up 0 bases, with 4 bases separating them. CDR1 is MGHDK, CDR2 SYGVNS, per germline. CDR3 protein: CASSVNSNQPQHF. CDR3 coding DNA: TGTGCCAGCAGTGTTAATAGCAATCAGCCCCAGCATTTT.

The chain employs TRBV27 and TRBJ1-2; 8 bases line up with TRBD1. This CDR3 comprises 13 residues. V shed 5 bases, J shed 8 bases, and the junction held 7 bases outside the gene matches. Germline loops: CDR1 MNHEY, CDR2 SMNVEV (reference sequence). The CDR3 nucleotides are TGTGCCAGCAGTCTAGGGACAGGTAGCGGCTACACCTTC. Translated, it gives CASSLGTGSGYTF.

The CDR3 protein is CASSQQGGGRYEQYF. As DNA, the CDR3 is TGTGCCAGCAGTCAACAGGGAGGGGGAAGGTACGAGCAGTACTTC. This sequence joins TRBV25-1 and TRBJ2-7; tentatively, D is TRBD2 (7 bases). The CDR3 covers 15 residues. Between the trimmed V and J ends, which lost 5 bases and 4 bases, there was a span of 18 bases. From germline, CDR1 is MGHDK and CDR2 SYGVNS.

DNA of the CDR3: TGTGCCAGCAGCTTAGTCCCCGGGGTGGGTTACGAGCAGTACTTC. This encodes CASSLVPGVGYEQYF. V gene TRBV11-2 combines with J gene TRBJ2-7, with D possibly TRBD2 on 5 matching bases. CDR3 length equals 15 residues. The germline V gene encodes CDR1 SGHAT and CDR2 FQNNGV. V gave up 1 base and J gave up 4 bases, with 14 bases separating them.